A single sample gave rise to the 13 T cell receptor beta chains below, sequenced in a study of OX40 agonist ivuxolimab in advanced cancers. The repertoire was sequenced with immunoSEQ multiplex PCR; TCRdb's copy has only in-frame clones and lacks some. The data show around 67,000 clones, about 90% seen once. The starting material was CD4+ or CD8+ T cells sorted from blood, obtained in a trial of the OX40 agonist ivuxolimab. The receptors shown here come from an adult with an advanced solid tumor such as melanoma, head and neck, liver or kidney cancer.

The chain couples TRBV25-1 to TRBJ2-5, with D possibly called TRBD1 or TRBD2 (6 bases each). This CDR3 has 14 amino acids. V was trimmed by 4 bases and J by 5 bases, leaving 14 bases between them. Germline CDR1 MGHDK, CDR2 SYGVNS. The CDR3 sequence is CASSGAGGVETQYF. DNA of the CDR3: TGTGCCAGCAGTGGAGCCGGGGGCGTCGAGACCCAGTACTTC.

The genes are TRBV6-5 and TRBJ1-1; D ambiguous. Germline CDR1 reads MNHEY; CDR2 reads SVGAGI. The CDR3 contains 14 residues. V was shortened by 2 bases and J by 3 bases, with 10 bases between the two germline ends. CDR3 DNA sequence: TGTGCCAGCAGTTACGAGTTGGGCGACACTGAAGCTTTCTTT. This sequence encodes CASSYELGDTEAFF.

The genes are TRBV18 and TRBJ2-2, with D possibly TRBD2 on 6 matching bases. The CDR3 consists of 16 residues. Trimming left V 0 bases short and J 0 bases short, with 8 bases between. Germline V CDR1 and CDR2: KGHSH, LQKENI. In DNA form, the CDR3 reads TGTGCCAGCTCACCACCGGCTAGCGCGAACACCGGGGAGCTGTTTTTT. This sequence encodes CASSPPASANTGELFF.

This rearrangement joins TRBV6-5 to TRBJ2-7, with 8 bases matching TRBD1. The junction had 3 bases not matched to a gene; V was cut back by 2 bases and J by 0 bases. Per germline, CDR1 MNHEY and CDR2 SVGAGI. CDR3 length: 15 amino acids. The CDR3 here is CASSYGTGGSYEQYF. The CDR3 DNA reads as TGTGCCAGCAGTTACGGAACAGGGGGCTCCTACGAGCAGTACTTC.

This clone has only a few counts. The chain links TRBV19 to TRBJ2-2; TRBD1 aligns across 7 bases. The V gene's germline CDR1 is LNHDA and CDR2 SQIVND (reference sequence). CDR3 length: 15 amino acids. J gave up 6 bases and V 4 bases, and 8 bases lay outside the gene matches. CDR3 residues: CASSRGTAFSGELFF. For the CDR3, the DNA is TGTGCCAGTAGTAGGGGGACAGCTTTTTCCGGGGAGCTGTTTTTT.

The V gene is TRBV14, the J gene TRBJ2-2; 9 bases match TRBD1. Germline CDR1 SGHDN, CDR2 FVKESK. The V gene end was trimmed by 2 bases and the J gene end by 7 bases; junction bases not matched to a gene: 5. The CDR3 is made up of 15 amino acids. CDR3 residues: CASSQYRGQSGELFF. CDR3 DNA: TGTGCCAGCAGCCAATACAGGGGGCAGAGCGGGGAGCTGTTTTTT.

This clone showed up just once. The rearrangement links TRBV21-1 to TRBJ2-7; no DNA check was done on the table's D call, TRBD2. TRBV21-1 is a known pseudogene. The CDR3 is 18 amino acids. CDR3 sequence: CASSKATGTMGALREQYF. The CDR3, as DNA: TGTGCCAGCAGCAAAGCTACAGGGACTATGGGGGCTCTCAGGGAGCAGTACTTC.

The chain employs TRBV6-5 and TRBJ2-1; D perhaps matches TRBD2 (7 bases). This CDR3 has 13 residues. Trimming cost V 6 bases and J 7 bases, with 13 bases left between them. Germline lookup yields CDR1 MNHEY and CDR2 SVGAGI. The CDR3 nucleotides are TGTGCCAGCAGCCCAAGGGGGGGGAATGAGCAGTTCTTC. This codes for CASSPRGGNEQFF.

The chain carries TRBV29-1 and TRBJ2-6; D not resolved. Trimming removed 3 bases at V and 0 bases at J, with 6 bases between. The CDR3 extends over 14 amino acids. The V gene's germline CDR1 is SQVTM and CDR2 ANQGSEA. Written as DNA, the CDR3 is TGCAGCGTTGACGCGGTCTCTGGGGCCAACGTCCTGACTTTC. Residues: CSVDAVSGANVLTF.

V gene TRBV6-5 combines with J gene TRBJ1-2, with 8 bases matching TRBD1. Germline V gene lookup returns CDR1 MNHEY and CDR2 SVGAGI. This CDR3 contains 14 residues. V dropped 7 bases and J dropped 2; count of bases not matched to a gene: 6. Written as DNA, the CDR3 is TGTGCCAGCACTAGACAGGGGATCAACTATGGCTACACCTTC. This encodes CASTRQGINYGYTF.

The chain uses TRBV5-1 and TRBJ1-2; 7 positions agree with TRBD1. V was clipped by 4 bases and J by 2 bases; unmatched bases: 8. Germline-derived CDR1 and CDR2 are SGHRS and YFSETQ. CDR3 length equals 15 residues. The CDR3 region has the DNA TGCGCCAGCAGCCCGGACAGGCCCCCAAACTATGGCTACACCTTC. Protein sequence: CASSPDRPPNYGYTF.

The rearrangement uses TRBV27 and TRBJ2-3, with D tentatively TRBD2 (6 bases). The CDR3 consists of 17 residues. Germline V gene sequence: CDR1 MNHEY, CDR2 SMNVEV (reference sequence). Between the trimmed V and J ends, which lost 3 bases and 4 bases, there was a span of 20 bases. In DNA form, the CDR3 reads TGTGCCAGCAGTTTGCCGGGGGACGGCGGCCAGGCAGATACGCAGTATTTT. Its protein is CASSLPGDGGQADTQYF.

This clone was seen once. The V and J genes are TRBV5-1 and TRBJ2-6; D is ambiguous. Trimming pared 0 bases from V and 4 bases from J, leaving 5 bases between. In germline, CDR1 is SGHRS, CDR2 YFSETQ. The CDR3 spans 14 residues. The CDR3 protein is CASSLAEGANVLTF. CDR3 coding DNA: TGCGCCAGCAGCTTGGCCGAAGGGGCCAACGTCCTGACTTTC.